These 3 T cell receptor beta chains were all obtained from the same sample, sequenced in a study of T cells in Graves' hyperthyroidism and ophthalmopathy. Amplified TCR beta CDR3 regions came from RNA transcripts. The HTBI primer set served for first-round RT-PCR of the TCR CDR3. TCRdb re-called the multiplex PCR reads through MiXCR, storing one row per CDR3 protein. Here the sample spans around 350,000 distinct CDR3 sequences, roughly 15% being singletons. Sequencing input: blood. Receptors were obtained from a woman aged 30 to 39 with Graves' hyperthyroidism that later progressed to Graves' ophthalmopathy.

Ten or more counts support this clonotype. This rearrangement joins TRBV2 to TRBJ1-1; D call uncertain. Germline V gene data show CDR1 as SNHLY and CDR2 as FYNNEI. With 6 bases removed from V and 2 bases from J, the gap between germline ends came to 10 bases. The length of the CDR3 is 13 residues. CDR3 coding DNA: TGTGCCAGCAGGTGGCAGATTAACACTGAAGCTTTCTTT. Amino acid sequence: CASRWQINTEAFF. Full variable domain (missing parts from reference TRBV2 and TRBJ1-1): EPEVTQTPSHQVTQMGQEVILRCVPISNHLYFYWYRQILGQKVEFLVSFYNNEISEKSEIFDDQFSVERPDGSNFTLKIRSTKLEDSAMYFCASRWQINTEAFFGQGTRLTVV.

This clonotype was found a few times. This chain links TRBV30 with TRBJ1-1; weak D call: TRBD1 (6 bases). The V gene's germline CDR1 is GTSNPN and CDR2 SVGIG (reference sequence). CDR3 length: 13 amino acids. The germline V and J ends were trimmed by 3 bases and 7 bases, with 15 bases remaining between them. Written as DNA, the CDR3 is TGTGCCTGGAGACCAGGGGATGGGGTTGAAGCTTTCTTT. Protein product: CAWRPGDGVEAFF.

The chain is built from TRBV5-1 and TRBJ1-4; a weak D match, TRBD1 (6 bases). The CDR3 covers 14 residues. V lost 4 bases and J lost 8, with 15 bases in between. CDR1 and CDR2 from the germline V gene are SGHRS and YFSETQ. The CDR3 spells CASSPGGGGEKLFF. In DNA, the CDR3 is TGCGCCAGCAGCCCCGGTGGGGGGGGCGAAAAACTGTTTTTT.